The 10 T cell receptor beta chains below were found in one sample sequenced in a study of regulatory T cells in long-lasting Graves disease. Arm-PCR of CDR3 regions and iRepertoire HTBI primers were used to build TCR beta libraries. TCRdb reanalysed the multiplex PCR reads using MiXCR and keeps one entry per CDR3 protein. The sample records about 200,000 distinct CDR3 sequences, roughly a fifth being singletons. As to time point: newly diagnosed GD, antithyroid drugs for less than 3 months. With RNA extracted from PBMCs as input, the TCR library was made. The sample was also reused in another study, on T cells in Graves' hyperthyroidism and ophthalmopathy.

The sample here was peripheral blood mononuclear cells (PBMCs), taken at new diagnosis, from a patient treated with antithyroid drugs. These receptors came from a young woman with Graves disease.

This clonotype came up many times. Written as DNA, the CDR3 is TGTGCCAGCTCACCGACGGGGGGACAGAACACTGAAGCTTTCTTT. This gives the protein CASSPTGGQNTEAFF. The J gene is TRBJ1-1, the V gene TRBV18; D is possibly TRBD1 (6 bases). CDR3 length: 15 residues. Trimming shortened V by 3 bases and J by 1 base, and 12 bases separated the two germline ends. The V gene's germline CDR1 is KGHSH and CDR2 LQKENI.

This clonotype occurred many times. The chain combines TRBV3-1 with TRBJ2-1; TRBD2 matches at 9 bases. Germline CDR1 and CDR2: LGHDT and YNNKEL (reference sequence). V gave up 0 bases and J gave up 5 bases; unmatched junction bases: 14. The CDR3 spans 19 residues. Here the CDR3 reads CASSQDRRGLAGFNNEQFF. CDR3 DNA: TGTGCCAGCAGCCAAGATCGCCGTGGTCTAGCGGGGTTTAACAATGAGCAGTTCTTC.

The CDR3 loop reads CAISGQGTQETQYF. The CDR3, as DNA: TGTGCCATCAGCGGACAGGGAACCCAAGAGACCCAGTACTTC. The chain links TRBV10-3 to TRBJ2-5; TRBD1 matches at 8 bases. Germline assignment: CDR1 ENHRY and CDR2 SYGVKD. Germline trimming cut 6 bases from V and 1 base from J; bases unmatched to any gene: 4. CDR3 length equals 14 residues.

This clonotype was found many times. The CDR3 sequence is CASSPGRADNYGYTF. CDR3 DNA sequence: TGTGCCAGCTCACCGGGGAGGGCCGATAACTATGGCTACACCTTC. The chain links TRBV18 to TRBJ1-2; D is unclear. CDR3 length: 15 residues. V shed 3 bases and J shed 1 base, with 12 bases lying between them. Germline values: CDR1 KGHSH, CDR2 LQKENI.

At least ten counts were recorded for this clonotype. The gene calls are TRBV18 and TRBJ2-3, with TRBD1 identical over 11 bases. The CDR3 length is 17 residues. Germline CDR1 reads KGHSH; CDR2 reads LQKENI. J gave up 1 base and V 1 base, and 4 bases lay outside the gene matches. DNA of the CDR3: TGTGCCAGCTCACCACTAGGACAGGGGGCGGGCACAGATACGCAGTATTTT. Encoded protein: CASSPLGQGAGTDTQYF.

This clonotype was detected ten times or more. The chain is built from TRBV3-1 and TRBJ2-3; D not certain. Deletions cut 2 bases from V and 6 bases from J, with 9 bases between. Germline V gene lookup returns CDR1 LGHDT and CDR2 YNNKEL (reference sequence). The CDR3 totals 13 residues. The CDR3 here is CASSQLVRDTQYF. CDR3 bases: TGTGCCAGCAGCCAACTAGTAAGGGATACGCAGTATTTT.

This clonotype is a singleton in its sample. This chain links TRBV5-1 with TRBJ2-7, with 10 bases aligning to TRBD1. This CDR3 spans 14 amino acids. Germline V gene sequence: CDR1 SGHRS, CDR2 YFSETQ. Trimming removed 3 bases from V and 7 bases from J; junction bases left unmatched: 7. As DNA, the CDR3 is TGCGCCAGCAGCTACCCGGGACAGGGGAATGAGCAGTACTTC. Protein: CASSYPGQGNEQYF. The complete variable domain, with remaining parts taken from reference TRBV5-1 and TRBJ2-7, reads KAGVTQTPRYLIKTRGQQVTLSCSPISGHRSVSWYQQTPGQGLQFLFEYFSETQRNKGNFPGRFSGRQFSNSRSEMNVSTLELGDSALYLCASSYPGQGNEQYFGPGTRLTVT.

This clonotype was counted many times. CDR3 nucleotide sequence: TGCAGTCCCAGCGGGGGAGGAAGAAATGAGCAGTTCTTC. This codes for CSPSGGGRNEQFF. The chain is built from TRBV20-1 and TRBJ2-1; 8 positions agree with TRBD2. CDR3 length equals 13 residues. Germline V gene lookup returns CDR1 DFQATT and CDR2 SNEGSKA (reference sequence). V gave up 8 bases and J gave up 7 bases; unmatched junction bases: 10.

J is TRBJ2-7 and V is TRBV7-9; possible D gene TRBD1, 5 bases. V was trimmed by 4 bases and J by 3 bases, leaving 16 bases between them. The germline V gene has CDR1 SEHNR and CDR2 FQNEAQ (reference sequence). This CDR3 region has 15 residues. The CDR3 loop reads CASSSQDSSNYEQYF. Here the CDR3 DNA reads TGTGCCAGCAGCTCGCAAGACAGCTCCAACTACGAGCAGTACTTC.

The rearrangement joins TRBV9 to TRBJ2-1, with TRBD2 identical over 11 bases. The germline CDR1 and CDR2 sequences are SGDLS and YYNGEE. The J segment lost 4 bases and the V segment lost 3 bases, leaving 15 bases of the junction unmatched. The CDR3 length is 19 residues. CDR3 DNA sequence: TGTGCCAGCAGCGACCCCTTAGCGGGGGGGCCGGTGGGGTACAATGAGCAGTTCTTC. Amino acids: CASSDPLAGGPVGYNEQFF.